Presented here are 6 T cell receptor beta chains from one specimen sequenced in a study of molecular identifiers for immune sequencing clone quantification. One entry per CDR3 protein, called by TCRdb with MiXCR from the PCR reads. The sample includes approximately 670,000 distinct CDR3 sequences, less than 20% of them seen just once. Material for sequencing was naive CD8+ T cells from blood, with Jurkat cell RNA spiked in. Specified subset: FACS-sorted CD8+CD4-CCR7+CD45RA+ naive T cells. The origin of the receptors is a human donor in good health. Some libraries in this study had Jurkat cell RNA spiked in.

This clonotype has ten or more counts. V and J are TRBV20-1 and TRBJ2-7; D perhaps matches TRBD1 (5 bases). With 5 bases removed from V and 0 bases from J, the gap between germline ends came to 14 bases. Per the germline V gene, CDR1 is DFQATT and CDR2 is SNEGSKA (reference sequence). CDR3 length: 14 residues. The CDR3 spells CSADDSLSSYEQYF. As DNA, the CDR3 is TGCAGTGCTGATGACAGCCTCAGCTCCTACGAGCAGTACTTC.

The CDR3 reads CASSQDRDPYNEQFF. The CDR3 bases are TGCGCCAGCAGCCAGGACAGGGATCCCTACAATGAGCAGTTCTTC. The chain couples TRBV4-3 to TRBJ2-1, with 8 bases lining up with TRBD1. CDR1 LGHNA and CDR2 YSLEER come from the germline V gene. This CDR3 is built from 15 residues. V dropped 3 bases and J dropped 2; count of bases not matched to a gene: 3.

This clonotype was counted many times. The V gene is TRBV25-1, the J gene TRBJ1-1; D unresolved. The CDR3 contains 12 residues. CDR1 and CDR2 (germline): MGHDK, SYGVNS. Trimming took off 3 bases at V and 3 bases at J, with 5 bases between the two ends. The chain's CDR3 is CASSDRHTEAFF. In nucleotides, the CDR3 is TGTGCCAGCAGTGACAGGCACACTGAAGCTTTCTTT.

The chain couples TRBV6-5 to TRBJ2-1, with 10 bases identical to TRBD2. The CDR3 is made up of 16 amino acids. CDR1 is MNHEY and CDR2 is SVGAGI in the germline V gene. The junction had 6 bases not matched to a gene; V was cut back by 2 bases and J by 5 bases. The CDR3 bases are TGTGCCAGCAGTTACGTGCTAGCGGGGGACGACAATGAGCAGTTCTTC. Translated: CASSYVLAGDDNEQFF.

This clonotype has more than one count but fewer than ten. V is TRBV11-3 and J is TRBJ2-7; 10 bases line up with TRBD1. The ends lost 5 bases at V and 1 base at J; junction bases unmatched: 5. This CDR3 is 15 amino acids long. In germline, CDR1 is SGHNT, CDR2 YENEEA. CDR3 DNA sequence: TGTGCCAGCAGCGCACGACAGGGGGCTTCCTACGAGCAGTACTTC. As protein: CASSARQGASYEQYF.

This clonotype was seen at least ten times. The chain has TRBV27 and TRBJ2-7, with TRBD1 as a possible D gene (5 bases). Per germline, CDR1 MNHEY and CDR2 SMNVEV (reference sequence). The CDR3 length is 16 residues. V lost 0 bases and J 3 bases, leaving 15 bases between the germline ends. The CDR3 is CASSLSQGSLSYEQYF. In DNA, the CDR3 is TGTGCCAGCAGTTTATCCCAGGGCTCCCTAAGCTACGAGCAGTACTTC.